This TCR beta chain derives from a study of shared clonotypes between healthy human individuals. Study-wide results and limits: Only blood samples were collected, and tissue repertoires likely differ.

On this clone: The antigen is unknown.

On ten immunoSEQ deep assay plates, unsorted PBMC DNA was sequenced. The assay was immunoSEQ multiplex PCR, and TCRdb's table has in-frame clones only and misses some. The repertoire holds 450,000 to 650,000 clones, with around 77% as singletons. This TCR came from a woman aged 40-49 years in good health. Some clones in this sample may be carry-over from other donors' samples. Specimen: PBMCs.

The CDR3 region is CASSPHRRNGYTF. In nucleotides, the CDR3 is TGTGCCAGCAGCCCACACAGGCGTAATGGCTACACCTTC. The chain is built from TRBV7-2 and TRBJ1-2; weak D call: TRBD1 (5 bases). V was clipped by 5 bases and J by 6 bases, with 13 bases between them. The CDR3 totals 13 residues. Germline loops: CDR1 SGHTA, CDR2 FQGNSA.